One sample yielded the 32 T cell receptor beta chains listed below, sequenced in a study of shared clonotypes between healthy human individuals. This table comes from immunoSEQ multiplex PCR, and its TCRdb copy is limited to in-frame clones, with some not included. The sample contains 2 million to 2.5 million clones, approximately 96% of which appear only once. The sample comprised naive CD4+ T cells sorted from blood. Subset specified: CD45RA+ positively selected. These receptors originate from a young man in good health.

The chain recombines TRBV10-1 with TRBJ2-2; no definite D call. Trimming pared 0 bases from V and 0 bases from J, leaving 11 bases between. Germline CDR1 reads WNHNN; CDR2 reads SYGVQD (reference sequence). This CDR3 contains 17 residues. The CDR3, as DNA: TGCGCCAGCAGTGAGTCGACCCGGATCACGAACACCGGGGAGCTGTTTTTT. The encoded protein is CASSESTRITNTGELFF.

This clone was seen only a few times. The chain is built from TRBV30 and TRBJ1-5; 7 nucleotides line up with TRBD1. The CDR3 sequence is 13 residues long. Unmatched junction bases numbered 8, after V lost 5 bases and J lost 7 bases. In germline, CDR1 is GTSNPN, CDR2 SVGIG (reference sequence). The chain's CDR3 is CAWGSGRGQPQHF. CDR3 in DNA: TGTGCCTGGGGGTCCGGCAGGGGGCAGCCCCAGCATTTT.

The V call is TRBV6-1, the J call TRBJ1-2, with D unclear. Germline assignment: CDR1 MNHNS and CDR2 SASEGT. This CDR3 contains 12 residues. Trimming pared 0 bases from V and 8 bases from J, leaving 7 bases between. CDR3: CASSEATDGYTF. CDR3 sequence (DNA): TGTGCCAGCAGTGAAGCGACGGACGGCTACACCTTC.

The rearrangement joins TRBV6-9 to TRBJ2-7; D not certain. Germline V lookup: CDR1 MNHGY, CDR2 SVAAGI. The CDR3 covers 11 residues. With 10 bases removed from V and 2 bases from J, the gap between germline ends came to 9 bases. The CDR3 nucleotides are TGTGCCATGGACGGTGCCTACGAGCAGTACTTC. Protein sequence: CAMDGAYEQYF.

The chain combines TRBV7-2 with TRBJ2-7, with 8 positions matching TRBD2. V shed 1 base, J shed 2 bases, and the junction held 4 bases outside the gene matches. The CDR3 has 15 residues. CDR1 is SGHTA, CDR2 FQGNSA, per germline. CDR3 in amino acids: CASSLEGLGTYEQYF. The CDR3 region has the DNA TGTGCCAGCAGCTTAGAGGGACTAGGAACCTACGAGCAGTACTTC.

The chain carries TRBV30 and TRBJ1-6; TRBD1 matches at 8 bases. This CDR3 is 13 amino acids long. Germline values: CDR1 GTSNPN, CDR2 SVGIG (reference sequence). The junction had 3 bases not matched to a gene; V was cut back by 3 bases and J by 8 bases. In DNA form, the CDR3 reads TGTGCCTGGAGAGACAGGGGATATTCACCCCTCCACTTT. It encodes CAWRDRGYSPLHF.

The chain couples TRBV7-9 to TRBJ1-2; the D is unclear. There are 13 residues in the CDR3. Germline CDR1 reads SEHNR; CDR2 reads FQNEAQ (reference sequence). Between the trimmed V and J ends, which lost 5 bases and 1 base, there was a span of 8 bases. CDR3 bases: TGTGCCAGCAGCACGACACTTAACTATGGCTACACCTTC. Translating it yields CASSTTLNYGYTF.

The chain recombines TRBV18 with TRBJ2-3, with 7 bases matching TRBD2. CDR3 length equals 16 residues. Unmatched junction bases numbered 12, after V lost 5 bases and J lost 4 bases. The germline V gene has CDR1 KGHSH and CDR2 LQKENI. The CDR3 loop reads CASSSTGLTKSDTQYF. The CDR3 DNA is TGTGCCAGCTCATCAACGGGACTAACCAAGTCAGATACGCAGTATTTT.

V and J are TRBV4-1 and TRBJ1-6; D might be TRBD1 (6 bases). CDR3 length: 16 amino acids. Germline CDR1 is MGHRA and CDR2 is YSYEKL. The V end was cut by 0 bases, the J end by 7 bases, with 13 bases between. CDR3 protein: CASSQDLAGVNSPLHF. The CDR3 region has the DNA TGCGCCAGCAGCCAAGATCTGGCAGGGGTAAATTCACCCCTCCACTTT.

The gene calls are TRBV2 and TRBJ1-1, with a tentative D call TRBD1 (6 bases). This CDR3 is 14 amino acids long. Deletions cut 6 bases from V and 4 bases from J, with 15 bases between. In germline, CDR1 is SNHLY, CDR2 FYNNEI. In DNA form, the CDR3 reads TGTGCCAGCAGCCCGGACAGCTTTTTCACTGAAGCTTTCTTT. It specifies CASSPDSFFTEAFF.

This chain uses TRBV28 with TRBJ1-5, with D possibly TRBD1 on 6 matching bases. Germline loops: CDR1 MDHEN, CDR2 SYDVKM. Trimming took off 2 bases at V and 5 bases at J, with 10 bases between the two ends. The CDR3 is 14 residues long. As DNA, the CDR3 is TGTGCCAGCAGTTTAGGTTACAGGGATCAGCCCCAGCATTTT. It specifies CASSLGYRDQPQHF. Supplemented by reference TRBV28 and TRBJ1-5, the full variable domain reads DVKVTQSSRYLVKRTGEKVFLECVQDMDHENMFWYRQDPGLGLRLIYFSYDVKMKEKGDIPEGYSVSREKKERFSLILESASTNQTSMYLCASSLGYRDQPQHFGDGTRLSIL.

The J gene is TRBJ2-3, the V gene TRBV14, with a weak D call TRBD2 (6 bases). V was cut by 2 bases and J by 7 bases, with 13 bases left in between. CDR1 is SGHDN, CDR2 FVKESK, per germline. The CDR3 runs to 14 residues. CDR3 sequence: CASSQLTGSYTQYF. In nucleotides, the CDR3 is TGTGCCAGCAGCCAACTTACCGGGAGCTATACGCAGTATTTT.

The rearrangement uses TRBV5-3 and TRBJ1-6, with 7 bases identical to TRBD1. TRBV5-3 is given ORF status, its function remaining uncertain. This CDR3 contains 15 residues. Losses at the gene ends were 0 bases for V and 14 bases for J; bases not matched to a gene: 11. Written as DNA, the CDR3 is TGTGCCAGAAGCTTGGTTGAGGGGGCGCGGGTCACCCTCCACTTT. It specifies CARSLVEGARVTLHF.

CDR3 residues: CASTPEASSGNTIYF. CDR3 nucleotides: TGTGCCAGTACCCCGGAGGCTAGCTCTGGAAACACCATATATTTT. V usage is TRBV19 and J usage is TRBJ1-3, with unresolved D. The CDR3 has 15 amino acids. Between the trimmed V and J ends, which lost 7 bases and 0 bases, there was a span of 13 bases. From germline, CDR1 is LNHDA and CDR2 SQIVND (reference sequence).

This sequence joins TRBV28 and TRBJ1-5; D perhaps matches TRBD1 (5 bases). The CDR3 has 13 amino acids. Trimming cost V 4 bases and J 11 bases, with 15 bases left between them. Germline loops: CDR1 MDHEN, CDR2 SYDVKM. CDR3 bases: TGTGCCAGCAGTTCAGCGGGCCAGGGAGCCCAGCATTTT. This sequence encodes CASSSAGQGAQHF.

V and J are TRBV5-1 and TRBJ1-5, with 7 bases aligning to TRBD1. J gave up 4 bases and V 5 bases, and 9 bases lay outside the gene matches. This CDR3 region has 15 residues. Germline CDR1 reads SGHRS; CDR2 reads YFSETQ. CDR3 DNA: TGCGCCAGCAGTCCCTGGACAGGACCAAATCAGCCCCAGCATTTT. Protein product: CASSPWTGPNQPQHF.

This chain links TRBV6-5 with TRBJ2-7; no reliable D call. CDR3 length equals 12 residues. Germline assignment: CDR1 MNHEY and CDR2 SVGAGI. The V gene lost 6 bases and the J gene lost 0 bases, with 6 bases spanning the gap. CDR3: CASSVSSYEQYF. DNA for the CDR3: TGTGCCAGCAGCGTTAGCTCCTACGAGCAGTACTTC.

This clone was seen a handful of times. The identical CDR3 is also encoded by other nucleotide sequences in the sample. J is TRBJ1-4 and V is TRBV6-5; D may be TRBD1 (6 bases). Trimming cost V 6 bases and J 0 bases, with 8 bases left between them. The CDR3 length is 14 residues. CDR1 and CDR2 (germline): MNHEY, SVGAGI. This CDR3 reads CASSRTATNEKLFF. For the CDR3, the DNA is TGTGCCAGCAGCCGGACAGCAACTAATGAAAAACTGTTTTTT.

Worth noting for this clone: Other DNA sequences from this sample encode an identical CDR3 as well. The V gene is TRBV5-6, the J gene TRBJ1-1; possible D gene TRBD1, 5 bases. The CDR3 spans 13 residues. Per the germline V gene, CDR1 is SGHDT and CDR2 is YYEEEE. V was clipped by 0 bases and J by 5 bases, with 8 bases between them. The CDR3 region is CASSLGGGTEAFF. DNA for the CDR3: TGTGCCAGCAGCTTGGGCGGGGGGACTGAAGCTTTCTTT.

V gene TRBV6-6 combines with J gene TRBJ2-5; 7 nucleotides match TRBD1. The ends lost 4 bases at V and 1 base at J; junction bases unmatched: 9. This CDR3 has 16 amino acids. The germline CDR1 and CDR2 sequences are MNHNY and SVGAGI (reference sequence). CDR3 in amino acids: CASSFAWGQFQETQYF. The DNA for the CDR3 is TGTGCCAGCAGTTTCGCGTGGGGACAGTTCCAAGAGACCCAGTACTTC.

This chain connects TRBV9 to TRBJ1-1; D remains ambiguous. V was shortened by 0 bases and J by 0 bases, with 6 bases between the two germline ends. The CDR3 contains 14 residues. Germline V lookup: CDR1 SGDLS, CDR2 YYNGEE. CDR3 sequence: CASSVGYLNTEAFF. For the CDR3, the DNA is TGTGCCAGCAGCGTAGGATACCTGAACACTGAAGCTTTCTTT.

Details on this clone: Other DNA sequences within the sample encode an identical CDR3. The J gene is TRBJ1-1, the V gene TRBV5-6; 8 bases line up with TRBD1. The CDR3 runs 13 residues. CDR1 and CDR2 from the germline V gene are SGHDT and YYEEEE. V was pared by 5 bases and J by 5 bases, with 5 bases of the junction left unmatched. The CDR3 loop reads CASSSTGGTEAFF. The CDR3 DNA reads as TGTGCCAGCAGTTCTACAGGGGGAACTGAAGCTTTCTTT.

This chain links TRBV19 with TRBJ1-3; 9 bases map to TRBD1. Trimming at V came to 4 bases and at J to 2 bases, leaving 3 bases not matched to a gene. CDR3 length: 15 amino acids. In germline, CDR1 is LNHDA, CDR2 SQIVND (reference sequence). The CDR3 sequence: CASSKQGAAGNTIYF. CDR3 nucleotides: TGTGCCAGTAGTAAACAGGGGGCAGCTGGAAACACCATATATTTT.

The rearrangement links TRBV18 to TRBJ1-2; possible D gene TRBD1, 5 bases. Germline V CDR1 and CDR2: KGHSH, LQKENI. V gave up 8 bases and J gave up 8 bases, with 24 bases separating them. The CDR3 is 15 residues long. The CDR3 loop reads CASDTLGGTPGGYTF. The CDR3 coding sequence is TGTGCCAGCGACACCTTGGGGGGAACCCCGGGGGGCTACACCTTC.

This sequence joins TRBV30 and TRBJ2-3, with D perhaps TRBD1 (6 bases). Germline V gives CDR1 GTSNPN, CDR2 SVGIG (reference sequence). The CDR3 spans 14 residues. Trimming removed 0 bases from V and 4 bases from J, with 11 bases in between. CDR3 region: CAWSVGHDADTQYF. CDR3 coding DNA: TGTGCCTGGAGTGTGGGACATGACGCAGATACGCAGTATTTT.

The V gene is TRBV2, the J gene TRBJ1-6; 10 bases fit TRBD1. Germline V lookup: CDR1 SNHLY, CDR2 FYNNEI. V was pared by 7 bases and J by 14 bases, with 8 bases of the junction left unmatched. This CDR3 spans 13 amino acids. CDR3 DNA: TGTGCCAGCACGGGACAGGGGCATGGGACCCTCCACTTT. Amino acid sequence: CASTGQGHGTLHF.

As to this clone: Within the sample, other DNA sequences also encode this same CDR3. CDR3 amino acids: CASSDRAREKLFF. Here the CDR3 DNA reads TGTGCCAGCAGTGACAGGGCTAGGGAAAAACTGTTTTTT. J is TRBJ1-4 and V is TRBV25-1; possible D gene TRBD1, 5 bases. From germline, CDR1 is MGHDK and CDR2 SYGVNS. The germline V and J ends were trimmed by 3 bases and 8 bases, with 10 bases remaining between them. This CDR3 comprises 13 residues.

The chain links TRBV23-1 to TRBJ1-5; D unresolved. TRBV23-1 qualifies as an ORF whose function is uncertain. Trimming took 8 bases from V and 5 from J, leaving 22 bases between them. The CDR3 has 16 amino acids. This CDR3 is CASLRRGVKGHQPQHF. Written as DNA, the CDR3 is TGCGCCAGCCTTCGGCGGGGAGTTAAAGGTCATCAGCCCCAGCATTTT.

CDR3 protein: CASSASGLAGGLYNEQFF. DNA for the CDR3: TGCGCCAGCAGCGCCAGTGGGCTAGCGGGAGGTCTCTACAATGAGCAGTTCTTC. The chain carries TRBV4-3 and TRBJ2-1, with 11 positions matching TRBD2. Unmatched junction bases numbered 12, after V lost 5 bases and J lost 3 bases. CDR1 is LGHNA, CDR2 YSLEER, per germline. The CDR3 is made up of 18 amino acids.

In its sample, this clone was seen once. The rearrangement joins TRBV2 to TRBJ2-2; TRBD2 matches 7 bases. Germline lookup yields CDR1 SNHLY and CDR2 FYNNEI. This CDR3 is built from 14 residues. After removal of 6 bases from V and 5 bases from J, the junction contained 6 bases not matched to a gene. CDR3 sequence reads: CASSLTSRTGELFF. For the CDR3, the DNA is TGTGCCAGCAGCCTGACTAGCCGGACCGGGGAGCTGTTTTTT. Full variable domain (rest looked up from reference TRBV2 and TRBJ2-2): EPEVTQTPSHQVTQMGQEVILRCVPISNHLYFYWYRQILGQKVEFLVSFYNNEISEKSEIFDDQFSVERPDGSNFTLKIRSTKLEDSAMYFCASSLTSRTGELFFGEGSRLTVL.

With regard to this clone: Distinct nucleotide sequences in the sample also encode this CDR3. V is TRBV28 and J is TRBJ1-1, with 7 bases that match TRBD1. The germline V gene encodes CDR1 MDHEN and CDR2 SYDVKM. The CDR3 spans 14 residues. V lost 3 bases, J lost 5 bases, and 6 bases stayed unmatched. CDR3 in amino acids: CASSLGQGGTEAFF. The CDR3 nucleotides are TGTGCCAGCAGTTTGGGTCAGGGGGGTACTGAAGCTTTCTTT.

CDR3 DNA: TGTGCCAGCAACCTCGAGCGGGGGGGTTATACGCAGTATTTT. Protein sequence: CASNLERGGYTQYF. The genes are TRBV2 and TRBJ2-3; TRBD2 matches at 10 bases. CDR3 length: 14 residues. Germline-derived CDR1 and CDR2 are SNHLY and FYNNEI. The junction had 8 bases not matched to a gene; V was cut back by 7 bases and J by 7 bases.